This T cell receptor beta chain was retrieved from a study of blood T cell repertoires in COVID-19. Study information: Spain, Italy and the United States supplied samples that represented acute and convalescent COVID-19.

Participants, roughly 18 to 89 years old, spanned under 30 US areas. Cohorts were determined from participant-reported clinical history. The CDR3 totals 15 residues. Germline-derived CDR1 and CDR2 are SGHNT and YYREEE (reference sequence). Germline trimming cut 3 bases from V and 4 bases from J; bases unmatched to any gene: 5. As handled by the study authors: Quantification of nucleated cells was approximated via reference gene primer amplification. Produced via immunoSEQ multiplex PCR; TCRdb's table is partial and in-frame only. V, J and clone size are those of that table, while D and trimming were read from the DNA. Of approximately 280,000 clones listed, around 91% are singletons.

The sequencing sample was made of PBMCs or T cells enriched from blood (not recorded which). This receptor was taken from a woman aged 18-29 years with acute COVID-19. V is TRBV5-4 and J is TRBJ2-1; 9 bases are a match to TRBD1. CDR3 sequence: CASSYGQGSYNEQFF. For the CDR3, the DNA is TGTGCCAGCAGCTACGGACAGGGGAGTTACAATGAGCAGTTCTTC.